This T cell receptor (beta chain) appears in the sequencing data of a study of control samples from healthy donors and cancer patients. Assay used: immunoSEQ multiplex PCR; TCRdb lists only in-frame clones, some missing. The sample lists 30,000 or so clones, approximately 94% occurring once. J lost 1 base, V lost 5 bases, and 5 bases had no gene match. The CDR3 consists of 17 residues. Germline CDR1 reads SEHNR; CDR2 reads FQNEAQ (reference sequence). This rearrangement joins TRBV7-9 to TRBJ2-3; 14 bases map to TRBD2. Specimen: blood. The sequence derives from a man in his fifties or sixties in good health. The CDR3 spells CASSLGLAGGRTDTQYF. CDR3 sequence (DNA): TGTGCCAGCAGCCTTGGACTAGCGGGGGGCCGCACAGATACGCAGTATTTT.